A single sample is the source of the 20 T cell receptor beta chains below, sequenced in a study of OX40 agonist ivuxolimab in advanced cancers. Here immunoSEQ multiplex PCR was the method, and the copy in TCRdb shows in-frame clones only, minus some. Of 55,000 to 80,000 clones listed, roughly four fifths were seen once; the top ten hold about 9.4%. The sequencing used CD4+ or CD8+ T cells sorted from blood, collected in a trial of the OX40 agonist ivuxolimab. These receptors all come from an adult with an advanced solid tumor such as melanoma, head and neck, liver or kidney cancer.

This chain joins TRBV9 and TRBJ2-1; D call uncertain. V was clipped by 0 bases and J by 4 bases, with 11 bases between them. CDR1 and CDR2 from the germline V gene are SGDLS and YYNGEE. CDR3 length equals 15 residues. For the CDR3, the DNA is TGTGCCAGCAGCGTAGCGGGCCAGACTTACAATGAGCAGTTCTTC. Its translation is CASSVAGQTYNEQFF.

As to this clone: The CDR3 does not close with the conserved phenylalanine or tryptophan, likely indicating a read error. The gene calls are TRBV4-3 and TRBJ2-7, with D tentatively TRBD1 (6 bases). Trimming took 1 base from V and 8 from J, leaving 12 bases between them. The CDR3 sequence is 13 residues long. Germline CDR1 LGHNA, CDR2 YSLEER. CDR3 DNA sequence: TGCGCCAGCAGCCAAGGAGGGCAGGGGAAGCAGTACCTC. It encodes CASSQGGQGKQYL.

The chain couples TRBV7-9 to TRBJ2-7; perhaps D is TRBD1 or TRBD2 (5 bases each). V lost 1 base and J 5 bases, leaving 18 bases between the germline ends. Per the germline V gene, CDR1 is SEHNR and CDR2 is FQNEAQ (reference sequence). This CDR3 spans 16 amino acids. The CDR3 DNA sequence: TGTGCCAGCAGCTTAGGAGGCCGGGGCGGAAGAAACGAGCAGTACTTC. It is translated as CASSLGGRGGRNEQYF.

The rearrangement uses TRBV4-1 and TRBJ2-3; D possibly uses TRBD1 or TRBD2 (5 bases each). The CDR3 loop spans 16 amino acids. Per germline, CDR1 MGHRA and CDR2 YSYEKL. V shed 1 base and J shed 5 bases, with 16 bases lying between them. DNA of the CDR3: TGCGCCAGCAGCCAAGGAGTTCAGGGTAGCGTAGATACGCAGTATTTT. Its translation: CASSQGVQGSVDTQYF.

The J gene is TRBJ1-2, the V gene TRBV2; 9 bases fit TRBD1. The V gene's germline CDR1 is SNHLY and CDR2 FYNNEI. With 6 bases clipped from V and 7 bases from J, the junction kept 3 bases outside the gene matches. CDR3 length equals 12 residues. CDR3 sequence reads: CASRGQGRGYTF. CDR3 nucleotides: TGTGCCAGCAGGGGACAGGGACGTGGCTACACCTTC.

The V call is TRBV7-9, the J call TRBJ2-7; D assignment may be TRBD1 or TRBD2 (5 bases each). The germline gives CDR1 SEHNR, CDR2 FQNEAQ (reference sequence). Trimming pared 5 bases from V and 0 bases from J, leaving 14 bases between. The CDR3 contains 15 residues. The CDR3 protein is CASSPGRVVSYEQYF. The CDR3 bases are TGTGCCAGCAGCCCGGGACGGGTGGTCTCCTACGAGCAGTACTTC. Full variable domain (outside the CDR3, taken from reference TRBV7-9 and TRBJ2-7): DTGVSQNPRHKITKRGQNVTFRCDPISEHNRLYWYRQTLGQGPEFLTYFQNEAQLEKSRLLSDRFSAERPKGSFSTLEIQRTEQGDSAMYLCASSPGRVVSYEQYFGPGTRLTVT.

The rearrangement uses TRBV19 and TRBJ1-3; tentative D call: TRBD1 (5 bases). The CDR3 runs 15 residues. Per the germline V gene, CDR1 is LNHDA and CDR2 is SQIVND (reference sequence). Deletions cut 1 base from V and 0 bases from J, with 7 bases between. The CDR3 sequence is CASSIGQSSGNTIYF. The DNA of the CDR3 is TGTGCCAGTAGTATAGGACAGAGCTCTGGAAACACCATATATTTT.

This clone has a single count. The gene calls are TRBV7-8 and TRBJ2-5; 7 nucleotides match TRBD1. TRBJ2-7 explains the end of the DNA better; the J call may be wrong. Germline values: CDR1 SGHVS, CDR2 FQNEAQ. CDR3 size: 13 residues. CDR3 region: CASSFRQGYEQYF. The CDR3 DNA sequence: TGTGCCAGCAGCTTCCGACAGGGCTACGAGCAGTACTTC.

CDR3 DNA: TGTGCCAGCAGTTGGGGGGCGGGAGGATCCTACGAGCAGTACTTC. Translating gives CASSWGAGGSYEQYF. The chain links TRBV11-3 to TRBJ2-7, with 8 bases aligning to TRBD2. CDR1 and CDR2 (germline): SGHNT, YENEEA. The CDR3 covers 15 residues. V was clipped by 6 bases and J by 1 base; unmatched bases: 8.

This clone has more than one count but fewer than ten. The chain recombines TRBV7-9 with TRBJ1-2; D is unresolved. Germline V gene sequence: CDR1 SEHNR, CDR2 FQNEAQ (reference sequence). This CDR3 is built from 13 residues. V lost 5 bases and J lost 2, with 9 bases in between. CDR3 loop: CASSGRTNYGYTF. CDR3 nucleotide sequence: TGTGCCAGCAGCGGCAGGACCAACTATGGCTACACCTTC.

This rearrangement joins TRBV15 to TRBJ1-2; 8 bases are a match to TRBD1. The CDR3 covers 16 residues. Losses at the gene ends were 6 bases for V and 4 bases for J; bases not matched to a gene: 13. The germline gives CDR1 LNHNV, CDR2 YYDKDF (reference sequence). The CDR3 region is CATSNFSTGVRYGYTF. The CDR3 region has the DNA TGTGCCACCAGTAATTTCTCGACAGGGGTGCGCTATGGCTACACCTTC.

The chain joins TRBV7-2 to TRBJ2-7; 10 bases agree with TRBD2. The CDR3 totals 16 residues. V lost 4 bases and J lost 6; bases outside the gene matches: 12. Germline V CDR1 and CDR2: SGHTA, FQGNSA. CDR3 nucleotide sequence: TGTGCCAGCAGCTCAGTTAGCGGGGGGCCCTTCCTCGAGCAGTACTTC. Translation: CASSSVSGGPFLEQYF.

J is TRBJ2-5 and V is TRBV5-4, with a possible D match to TRBD1 (6 bases). The end of the DNA is better explained by TRBJ2-7, so the J call may be wrong. The germline CDR1 and CDR2 sequences are SGHNT and YYREEE (reference sequence). The CDR3 covers 15 residues. The CDR3 sequence: CASSLQGVSGYEQYF. The CDR3 DNA follows: TGTGCCAGCAGCCTACAGGGCGTTTCGGGCTACGAGCAGTACTTC.

This sequence joins TRBV27 and TRBJ1-2; D uncertain. Trimming left V 0 bases short and J 6 bases short, with 8 bases between. The CDR3 has 13 residues. Germline CDR1 MNHEY, CDR2 SMNVEV (reference sequence). Written as DNA, the CDR3 is TGTGCCAGCAGTTTATCGCGGGGTAATGGCTACACCTTC. This codes for CASSLSRGNGYTF.

A few counts support this clone. The chain couples TRBV10-3 to TRBJ1-2; D is ambiguous. The germline V gene encodes CDR1 ENHRY and CDR2 SYGVKD. V was cut by 0 bases and J by 6 bases, with 8 bases left in between. The length of the CDR3 is 13 residues. The CDR3 DNA sequence: TGTGCCATCAGTGAGTCTGGGGTTGATGGCTACACCTTC. Amino acids: CAISESGVDGYTF.

The rearrangement joins TRBV20-1 to TRBJ1-2; D is perhaps TRBD1 (5 bases). This CDR3 is 11 amino acids long. Trimming removed 5 bases at V and 4 bases at J, with 8 bases between. Per germline, CDR1 DFQATT and CDR2 SNEGSKA (reference sequence). This CDR3 is CSAWQGYGYTF. CDR3 bases: TGCAGTGCTTGGCAGGGCTATGGCTACACCTTC.

This chain joins TRBV2 and TRBJ1-2; D might be TRBD1 (5 bases). The CDR3 has 14 amino acids. The ends were cut back, 3 bases at V and 4 bases at J, with 12 bases in the middle. Germline V gene data show CDR1 as SNHLY and CDR2 as FYNNEI. CDR3 DNA sequence: TGTGCCAGCAGTGATCACGGGACGATCTATGGCTACACCTTC. The encoded protein is CASSDHGTIYGYTF.

The chain carries TRBV11-3 and TRBJ1-1; no definite D call. CDR1 is SGHNT and CDR2 is YENEEA in the germline V gene. Deletions cut 1 base from V and 1 base from J, with 7 bases between. CDR3 length: 14 amino acids. The CDR3, as DNA: TGTGCCAGCAGCTTAGTCGGACGGAACACTGAAGCTTTCTTT. Its translation is CASSLVGRNTEAFF. Drawing the rest from reference TRBV11-3 and TRBJ1-1, the complete variable domain is EAGVVQSPRYKIIEKKQPVAFWCNPISGHNTLYWYLQNLGQGPELLIRYENEEAVDDSQLPKDRFSAERLKGVDSTLKIQPAELGDSAVYLCASSLVGRNTEAFFGQGTRLTVV.

V gene TRBV5-6 combines with J gene TRBJ1-1; 7 nucleotides line up with TRBD1. CDR1 is SGHDT and CDR2 is YYEEEE in the germline V gene. This CDR3 spans 15 amino acids. V was pared by 4 bases and J by 4 bases, with 10 bases of the junction left unmatched. CDR3 amino acids: CASSHRTGRVTEAFF. The CDR3 nucleotides read TGTGCCAGCAGCCATAGGACAGGTCGGGTCACTGAAGCTTTCTTT. The full variable domain, rest sourced from reference TRBV5-6 and TRBJ1-1, is DAGVTQSPTHLIKTRGQQVTLRCSPKSGHDTVSWYQQALGQGPQFIFQYYEEEERQRGNFPDRFSGHQFPNYSSELNVNALLLGDSALYLCASSHRTGRVTEAFFGQGTRLTVV.

V gene TRBV6-6 combines with J gene TRBJ1-2; 8 positions match TRBD1. The CDR3 loop spans 14 amino acids. CDR1 MNHNY and CDR2 SVGAGI come from the germline V gene (reference sequence). The V segment lost 6 bases and the J segment 3 bases; nucleotides outside the gene matches: 6. The CDR3 sequence is CASRVDRGDYGYTF. The CDR3 coding sequence is TGTGCCAGCAGAGTCGACAGGGGCGACTATGGCTACACCTTC.